This T cell receptor (beta chain) is from a study of shared clonotypes between healthy human individuals (dated by TCRdb to 2019 to 2021). Study-wide context: The cohort comprised a couple of women and three men aged 18 to 49 years. For each donor, three plates each were used for CD4 naive and CD4 memory, two plates were used for CD8 naive, and one plate was used for CD8 memory. Libraries were prepared and TCR repertoires were sequenced by different laboratories using diverse techniques, in order to increase sequencing depth and limit assay-specific biases. To estimate repertoire size and how much clonotypes are shared between individuals, the study performed deep sequencing of blood TCR repertoires from a handful of healthy adults. Each donor's leukapheresis produced roughly between about 0.9 and 9.5 billion PBMCs.

TCR CDR3 regions were amplified from genomic DNA by multiplex PCR using the deep immunoSEQ assay. For each cell subset, the extracted genomic DNA was distributed evenly across all wells of several immunoSEQ 96-well plates, and each plate served as one replicate. For sorted subsets, about 200 ng genomic DNA, equal to about 30,000 T cell genomes, was loaded into each replicate PCR. Purified libraries were measured with a Qubit 3.0 fluorometer, size-checked on a Bioanalyzer 2100, and measured again with the KAPA Library Quantification kit. Every immunoSEQ 96-well plate was sequenced on a separate single-read 150-cycle Illumina NextSeq 550 flow cell. As for the original processing: Because the immunoSEQ output held only junctional sequences and lacked quality scores, the filtering could not match the filtering applied to full-length reads. To assign V/J genes and CDR3, sequences were annotated using PyIR, a Python wrapper for IgBLAST v1.9, with IMGT germline references. Reads with weak V/J assignments (E-value above 1e-6), missing CDR3, stop codons, out-of-frame junctions, or ambiguous translated residues were removed. V3J clonotypes were defined by identical inferred V gene, J gene, and CDR3 amino acid sequence. Percentage overlap between repertoires was calculated by dividing the number of shared unique clonotypes by the size of the smaller repertoire. Repertoire richness was assessed with RTK rarefaction, the Chao1 estimator, and Recon v2.1 estimates of unobserved clonotypes. For all TCRbeta clonotypes obtained by the gDNA method from several donors, generation probabilities were computed with OLGA. In TCRdb, the immuneACCESS table is reduced to in-frame sequences with V and J assigned. These tables do not hold every clone; where another copy was compared, an unresolved V gene accounts for under half, and the others remain unexplained. That table furnishes V, J and clone size, whereas the DNA furnished D and trimming. In all, the sample holds nearly 750,000 clones, and roughly two thirds of those were seen once. The ten top clones hold approximately 1.8% of the sample.

CDR1 and CDR2 were assigned from the germline V gene as MDHEN and SYDVKM. The junction shows trimming of 6 bases on V and 7 bases on J, plus 26 bases between the germline ends. The CDR3 holds 17 amino acids from the cysteine to the phenylalanine. Only the CDR3 region is kept as DNA, spanning 51 bases read in frame from base 1. In the case of this clone: The specificity of this receptor is unknown. There are no base qualities to consult, and no much larger clone falls within one base.

Healthy HIV-negative adults with no recently reported acute infections or vaccinations were included as donors. Every donor was a Caucasian adult living in Nashville, Tennessee, USA. Magnetic negative selection was used to enrich CD4+ T cells, after which naive cells were positively selected on CD45RA and the negative fraction became the memory subset. Blood was collected by leukapheresis, and PBMCs were isolated by Ficoll-Histopaque density gradient centrifugation and then cryopreserved in liquid nitrogen vapor phase. Analytical flow cytometry was used to check the purity and quantity of each magnetically sorted T cell population. Each sorted fraction had its genomic DNA isolated and then quantified by UV absorbance on a Nanodrop 2000c. Here is what the overall study found, with its caveats: Sampling was restricted to blood, and TCR repertoires in tissues likely differ from the TCR repertoires found in blood. Pairwise subsampling indicated that sequencing depth was expected to affect the degree of clonotype sharing among donors. Estimated clonotype richness was generally larger for naive than for memory subsets. Even with the large sequencing depth, rarefaction of the sorted-subset datasets indicated that sequencing was incomplete. Compared with non-shared clonotypes, the clonotypes found in all four sorted-subset donors had higher generation probabilities. When several donors were compared, the shared fraction of clonotypes was around 5% for naive CD4, approximately 3.3% for naive CD8, more than 2% for memory CD4, and 0.35% to 0.5% for memory CD8. The genetic and exposure-history diversity represented was limited by the small number of donors.

The V and J genes are TRBV28 and TRBJ2-3; there is no confident call for the D gene. The source of this sequence is a woman aged 25 to 39 in good health. The material sequenced was memory CD4+ T cells sorted from blood. The cell subset or site label here, explained by the study, means: CD45RA-negative fraction. The CDR3 reads as follows: CASSPLGSPKPSNTQYF. At the DNA level, the sequence is TGTGCCAGCAGCCCTTTGGGCTCCCCTAAGCCCTCGAATACGCAGTATTTT.